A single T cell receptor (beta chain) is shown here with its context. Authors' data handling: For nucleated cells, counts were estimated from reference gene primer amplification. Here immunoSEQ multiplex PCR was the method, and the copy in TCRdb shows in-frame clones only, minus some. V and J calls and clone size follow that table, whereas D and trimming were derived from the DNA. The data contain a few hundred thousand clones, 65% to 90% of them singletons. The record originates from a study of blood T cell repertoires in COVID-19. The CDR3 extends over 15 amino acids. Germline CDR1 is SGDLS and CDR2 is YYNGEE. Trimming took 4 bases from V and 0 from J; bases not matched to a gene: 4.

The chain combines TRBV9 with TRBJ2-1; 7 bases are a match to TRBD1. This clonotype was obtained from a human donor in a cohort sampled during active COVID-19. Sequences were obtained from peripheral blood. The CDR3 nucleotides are TGTGCCAGCAGCTACGACAGGGCCTCCTACAATGAGCAGTTCTTC. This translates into CASSYDRASYNEQFF.